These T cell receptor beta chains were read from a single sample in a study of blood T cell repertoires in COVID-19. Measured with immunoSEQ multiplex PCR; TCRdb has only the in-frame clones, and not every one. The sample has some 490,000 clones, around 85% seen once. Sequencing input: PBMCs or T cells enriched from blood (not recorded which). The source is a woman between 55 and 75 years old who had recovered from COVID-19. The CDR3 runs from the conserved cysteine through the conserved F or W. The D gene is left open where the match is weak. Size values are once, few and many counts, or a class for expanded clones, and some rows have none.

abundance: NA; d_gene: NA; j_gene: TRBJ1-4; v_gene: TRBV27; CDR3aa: CASSYREGYEKLFF; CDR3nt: TGTGCCAGCAGTTACAGGGAGGGATATGAAAAACTGTTTTTT
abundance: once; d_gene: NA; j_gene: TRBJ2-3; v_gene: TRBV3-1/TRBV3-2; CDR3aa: CASSQDPDRSTDTQYF; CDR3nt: TGTGCCAGCAGCCAGGACCCCGACAGGAGCACAGATACGCAGTATTTT
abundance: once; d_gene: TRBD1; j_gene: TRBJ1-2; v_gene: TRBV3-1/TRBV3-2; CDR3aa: CASSPRQGVDSGYTF; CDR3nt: TGTGCCAGCAGCCCCAGACAGGGGGTGGATTCTGGCTACACCTTC
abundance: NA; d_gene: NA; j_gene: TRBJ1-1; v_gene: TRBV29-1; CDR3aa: CSARPGGNTEAFF; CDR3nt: TGCAGCGCCCGACCGGGAGGGAACACTGAAGCTTTCTTT
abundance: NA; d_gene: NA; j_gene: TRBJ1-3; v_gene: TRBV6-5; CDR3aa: CASSLTASGNTIYF; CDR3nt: TGTGCCAGCAGTTTGACAGCCTCTGGAAACACCATATATTTT
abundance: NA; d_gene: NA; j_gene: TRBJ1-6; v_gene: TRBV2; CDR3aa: CASREDENSPLHF; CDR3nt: TGTGCCAGCAGAGAGGATGAGAATTCACCCCTCCACTTT
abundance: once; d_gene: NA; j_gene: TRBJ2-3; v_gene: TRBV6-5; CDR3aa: CASSSVGVGTDTQYF; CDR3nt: TGTGCCAGCAGTTCGGTGGGAGTTGGCACAGATACGCAGTATTTT
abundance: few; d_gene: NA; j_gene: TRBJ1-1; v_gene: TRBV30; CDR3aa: CAWSPGYTEAFF; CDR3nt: TGTGCCTGGAGTCCAGGGTACACTGAAGCTTTCTTT
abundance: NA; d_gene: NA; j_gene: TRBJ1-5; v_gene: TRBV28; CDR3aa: CATDPTARYSNQPQHF; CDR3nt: TGTGCCACCGACCCAACAGCCCGTTATAGCAATCAGCCCCAGCATTTT
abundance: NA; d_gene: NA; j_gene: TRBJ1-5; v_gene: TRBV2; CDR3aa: CASSEELPNQPQHF; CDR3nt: TGTGCCAGCAGTGAAGAGCTTCCGAATCAGCCCCAGCATTTT
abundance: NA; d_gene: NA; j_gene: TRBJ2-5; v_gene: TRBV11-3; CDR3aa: CASSLAQGTETQYF; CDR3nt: TGTGCCAGCAGCTTAGCGCAGGGGACGGAGACCCAGTACTTC
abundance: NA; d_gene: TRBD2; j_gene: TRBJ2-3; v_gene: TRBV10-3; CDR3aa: CAIRKAGRGADTQYF; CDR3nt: TGTGCCATCAGAAAGGCGGGGCGGGGGGCAGATACGCAGTATTTT
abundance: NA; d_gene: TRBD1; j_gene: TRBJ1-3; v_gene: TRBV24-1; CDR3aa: CATSDIQGSSGNTIYF; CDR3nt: TGTGCCACCAGTGATATACAGGGGAGCTCTGGAAACACCATATATTTT
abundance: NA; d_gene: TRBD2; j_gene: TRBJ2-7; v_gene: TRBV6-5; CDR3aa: CASRHSGGPLYEQYF; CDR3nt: TGTGCCAGCAGACATAGCGGGGGACCATTATACGAGCAGTACTTC
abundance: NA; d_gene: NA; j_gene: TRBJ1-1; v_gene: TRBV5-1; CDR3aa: CASIPTVGAEAFF; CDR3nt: TGCGCCAGCATCCCGACTGTCGGGGCTGAAGCTTTCTTT
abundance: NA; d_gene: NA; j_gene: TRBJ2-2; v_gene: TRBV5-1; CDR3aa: CASSLDREATGELFF; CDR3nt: TGCGCCAGCAGCTTGGACAGGGAAGCCACCGGGGAGCTGTTTTTT